The table lists the clone carrying this T cell receptor (beta chain) with many counts. The antigen remains unidentified. Via MiXCR, TCRdb re-called the 5' RACE reads, giving one row per CDR3 protein. Among 200,000 to 300,000 distinct CDR3 sequences listed, about 7.5% were seen once. The CDR3 runs to 13 residues. V lost 0 bases and J lost 6, with 8 bases in between. Germline V gene lookup returns CDR1 MRHNA and CDR2 SNTAGT. The sample originates from a study of identical twins. The study, taken as a whole, reports: One should note that invariant MAIT and iNKT cells could partly confound zero-insertion analyses. Insertion counts were lower in abundant cord blood beta clonotypes, a trend that memory repertoires did not show.

The same sample was also used in a study of yellow fever vaccine responses in identical twins.

Sequencing used CD8+ T cells sorted from blood. This sequence joins TRBV6-4 and TRBJ1-2; a possible D gene is TRBD1 (5 bases). This TCR came from a woman in her late teens or twenties in good health. CDR3: CASSDSVGDGYTF. For the CDR3, the DNA is TGTGCCAGCAGTGACTCTGTGGGGGATGGCTACACCTTC.